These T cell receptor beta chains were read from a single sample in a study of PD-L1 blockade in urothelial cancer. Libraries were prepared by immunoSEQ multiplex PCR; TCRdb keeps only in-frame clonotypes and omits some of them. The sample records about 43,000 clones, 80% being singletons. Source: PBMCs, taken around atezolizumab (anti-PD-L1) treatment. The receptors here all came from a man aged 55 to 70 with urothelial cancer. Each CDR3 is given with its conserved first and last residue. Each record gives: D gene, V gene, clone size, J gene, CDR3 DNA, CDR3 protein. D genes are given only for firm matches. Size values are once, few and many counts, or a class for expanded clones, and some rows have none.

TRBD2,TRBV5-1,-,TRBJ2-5,TGCGCCAGCAGCCAACGGACTAGCGGGCTAGAGACCCAGTACTTC,CASSQRTSGLETQYF
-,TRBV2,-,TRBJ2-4,TGTGCCAGCGCGGAGACAGCTAAAAACATTCAGTACTTC,CASAETAKNIQYF
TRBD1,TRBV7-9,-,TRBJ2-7,TGTGCCAGCAGCTTAGTCCCAGGGGGCTACTCCTACGAGCAGTACTTC,CASSLVPGGYSYEQYF
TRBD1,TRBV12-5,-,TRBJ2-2,TGTGCTAGTGGTTGGGGACAGGGAGGCACCGGGGAGCTGTTTTTT,CASGWGQGGTGELFF
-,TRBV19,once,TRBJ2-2,TGTGCCAGTAGTGTCCAGGGAGGCGCGAACACCGGGGAGCTGTTTTTT,CASSVQGGANTGELFF
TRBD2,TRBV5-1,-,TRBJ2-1,TGCGCCAGCAGCCACGGACTAGCGGGGTACAATGAGCAGTTCTTC,CASSHGLAGYNEQFF
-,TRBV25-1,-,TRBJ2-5,TGTGCCAGCAGTGAAGAGGGGACAAAAGAGACCCAGTACTTC,CASSEEGTKETQYF
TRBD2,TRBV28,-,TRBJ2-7,TGTGCCAGCAGCACTAGCGTGAGAGAGCAGTACTTC,CASSTSVREQYF
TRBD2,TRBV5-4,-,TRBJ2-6,TGTGCCAGCAAACTAGCGGGGAACTCTGGGGCCAACGTCCTGACTTTC,CASKLAGNSGANVLTF
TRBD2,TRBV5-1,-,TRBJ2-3,TGCGCCAGCAGCAAGGGACTAGCGGGGGGGGTCACAGATACGCAGTATTTT,CASSKGLAGGVTDTQYF
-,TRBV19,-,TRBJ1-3,TGTGCCAGTACGACAGACAGCTCTGGAAACACCATATATTTT,CASTTDSSGNTIYF
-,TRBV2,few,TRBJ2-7,TGTGCCAGCAGTGAACCGGGACTGCCGCAGTACTTC,CASSEPGLPQYF
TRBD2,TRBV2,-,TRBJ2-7,TGTGCCAGCAGCACCGGGACTAGCAGGGAACCCTACGAGCAGTACTTC,CASSTGTSREPYEQYF
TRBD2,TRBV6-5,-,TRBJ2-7,TGTGCCAGCAGTTACTCGGCGGGAGGGGCCTACGAGCAGTACTTC,CASSYSAGGAYEQYF
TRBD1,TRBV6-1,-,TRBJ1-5,TGTGCCACCGTGAGGCTGGGACAGAGCAATCAGCCCCAGCATTTT,CATVRLGQSNQPQHF
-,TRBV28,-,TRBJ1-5,TGTGCCAGCAGCCGGAGCAATCAGCCCCAGCATTTT,CASSRSNQPQHF
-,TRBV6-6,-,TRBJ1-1,TGTGCCAGCAAAGGGGAGAACACTGAAGCTTTCTTT,CASKGENTEAFF
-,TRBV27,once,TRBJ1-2,TGTGCCAGCAGTTTATCGGGGAGAGGCTACACCTTC,CASSLSGRGYTF
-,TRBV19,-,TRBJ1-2,TGTGCCAGTAGACAGGACTATGGCTACACCTTC,CASRQDYGYTF
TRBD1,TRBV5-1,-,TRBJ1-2,TGCGCCAGCAGTCACGCCGGGACAGCGTATGGCTACACCTTC,CASSHAGTAYGYTF
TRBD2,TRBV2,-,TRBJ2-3,TGTGCCAGCATCCCCGGGACAGGCGGGACTAGCGGGAGAGCTAAATACCGCACAGATACGCAGTATTTT,CASIPGTGGTSGRAKYRTDTQYF
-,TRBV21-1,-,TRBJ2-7,TGTGCCAGCAGCAAAGATTCACGGGAGGGGCGAATCTACGAGCAGTACTTC,CASSKDSREGRIYEQYF
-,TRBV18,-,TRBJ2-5,TGTGCCAGCTCACCAGGGCTGAAAGAGACCCAGTACTTC,CASSPGLKETQYF
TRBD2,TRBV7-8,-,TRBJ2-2,TGTGCCAGCAGCCAGGGACTAGCGGGAGTGGGGTTCCGAGTCGGGGAGCTGTTTTTT,CASSQGLAGVGFRVGELFF
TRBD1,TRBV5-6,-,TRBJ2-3,TGTGCCAGCAGCTTAGGACAGGGGGCAGTAGGGCAGTATTTT,CASSLGQGAVGQYF
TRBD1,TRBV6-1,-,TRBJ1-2,TGTGCCAGCAAAGAGGACAGGTCCGTCTATGGCTACACCTTC,CASKEDRSVYGYTF
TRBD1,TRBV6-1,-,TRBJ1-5,TGTGCCAGCAGTGCGACAGGGGGTTTCAATCAGCCCCAGCATTTT,CASSATGGFNQPQHF
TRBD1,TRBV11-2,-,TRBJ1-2,TGTGCCAGCAGCTCGCAAAGGGACAGGGTGGTTTGGGTACGTGGCTACACCTTC,CASSSQRDRVVWVRGYTF
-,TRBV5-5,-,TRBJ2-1,TGTGCCAGCAGCCTGAGGAATTTTGGTAATGAGCAGTTCTTC,CASSLRNFGNEQFF
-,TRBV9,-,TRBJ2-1,TGTGCCAGCAGCATCCAGAACATTCCCTCCAATGAGCAGTTCTTC,CASSIQNIPSNEQFF
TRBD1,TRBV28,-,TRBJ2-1,TGTGCCAGCAGTTTAAGACAGGGCTACAATGAGCAGTTCTTC,CASSLRQGYNEQFF
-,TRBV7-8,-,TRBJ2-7,TGTGCCAGCAGCCCCTCCTTGGCGGGGGCCTCCTTGGGCGAGCAGTACTTC,CASSPSLAGASLGEQYF
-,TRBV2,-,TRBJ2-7,TGTGCCAGCATCATGACAGGTAGCTTAGGGGAGCAGTACTTC,CASIMTGSLGEQYF
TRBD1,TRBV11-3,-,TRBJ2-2,TGTGCCAGCAGTTCAGGGGGCGGGGAGCTGTTTTTT,CASSSGGGELFF
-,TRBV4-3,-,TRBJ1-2,TGCGCCAGCAGCCAAAGTCTGCAGGGTTCTAACTATGGCTACACCTTC,CASSQSLQGSNYGYTF
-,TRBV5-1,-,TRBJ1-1,TGCGCCAGTTCACAGGGTTGGAACACTGAAGCTTTCTTT,CASSQGWNTEAFF
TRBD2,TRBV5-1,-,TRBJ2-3,TGCGCCAGCAGCGGGGGGCTAGCGGGGGGCCCTCGAGATACGCAGTATTTT,CASSGGLAGGPRDTQYF
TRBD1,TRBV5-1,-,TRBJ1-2,TGCGCCAGCAGCCCCCTGGCGACAGGGGCCAAGGAGACCCATGGCTACACCTTC,CASSPLATGAKETHGYTF
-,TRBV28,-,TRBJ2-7,TGTGCCAGCAGTCCCTACAGGGTCCGCGAGCAGTACTTC,CASSPYRVREQYF
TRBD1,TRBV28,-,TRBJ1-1,TGTGCCAGCAGGCGGACAGGGGATGTCATGAACACTGAAGCTTTCTTT,CASRRTGDVMNTEAFF
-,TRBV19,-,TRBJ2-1,TGTGCCAGTAGTATAGGGAGCAACAATGAGCAGTTCTTC,CASSIGSNNEQFF
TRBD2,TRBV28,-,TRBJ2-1,TGTGCCAGCAGTGGCCAGGGGACTAGCGGGAGTTCCACCTACAATGAGCAGTTCTTC,CASSGQGTSGSSTYNEQFF
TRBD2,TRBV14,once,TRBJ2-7,TGTGCCAGCAGCCAAGCTACTACTAGCGGGGGATTAAACGAGCAGTACTTC,CASSQATTSGGLNEQYF
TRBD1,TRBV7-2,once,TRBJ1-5,TGTGCCAGCAGCTTAAGTGTTACCGGGACAGGGCCACAGCCCCAGCATTTT,CASSLSVTGTGPQPQHF
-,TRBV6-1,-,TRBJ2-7,TGTGCCAGCAGTGAGTTTGGGACACCTACCTACGAGCAGTACTTC,CASSEFGTPTYEQYF
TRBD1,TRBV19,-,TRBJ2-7,TGTGCCAGTAAGGACAGGGTCACCGGGAAGCAGTACTTC,CASKDRVTGKQYF
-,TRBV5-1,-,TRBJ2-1,TGCGCCAGCAGACGAATCCACGAGGCTAGTCGAGTGAAAAGCTCCTACAATGAGCAGTTCTTC,CASRRIHEASRVKSSYNEQFF
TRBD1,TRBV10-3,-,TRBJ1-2,TGTGCCATCAGTGAGTCGGGACAGCTCTATGGCTACACCTTC,CAISESGQLYGYTF
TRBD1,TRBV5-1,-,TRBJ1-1,TGCGCCAGCAGCGGAGGGACAGGCCTCACTTTCTTT,CASSGGTGLTFF